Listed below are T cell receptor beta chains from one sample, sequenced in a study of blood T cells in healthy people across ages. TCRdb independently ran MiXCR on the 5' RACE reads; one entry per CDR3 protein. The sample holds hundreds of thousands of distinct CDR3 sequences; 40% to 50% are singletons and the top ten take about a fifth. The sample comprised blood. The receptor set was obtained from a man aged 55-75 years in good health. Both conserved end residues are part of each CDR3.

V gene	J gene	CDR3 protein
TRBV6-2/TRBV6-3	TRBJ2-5	CASIPLGSSIETQYF
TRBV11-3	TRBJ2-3	CASSFSSSTDTQYF
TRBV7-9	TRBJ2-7	CASSLALPPYSKQYF
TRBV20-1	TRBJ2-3	CSARASADTQYF
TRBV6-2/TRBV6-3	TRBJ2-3	CASRKGQASTDTQYF
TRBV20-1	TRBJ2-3	CSGVLADTQYF
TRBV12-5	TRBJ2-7	CASGLVLKSSNSYEQYF
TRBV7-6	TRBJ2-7	CASSLGALSGTGAYEQYF
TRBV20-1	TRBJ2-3	CSRKGRGEISTDTQYF
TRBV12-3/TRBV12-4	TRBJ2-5	CASSLRTSGGIRETQYF
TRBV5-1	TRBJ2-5	CASSLALGLAGQETQYF
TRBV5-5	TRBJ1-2	CASSFRQGANYGYTF
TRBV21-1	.	CASSIGGTAFLEETQYF
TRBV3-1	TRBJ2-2	CASSRNSPNTGELFF
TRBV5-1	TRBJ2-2	CASSLVGRGLTGELFF
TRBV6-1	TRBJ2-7	CASSEGVRSSYEQYF
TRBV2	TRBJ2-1	CASSEGPLGLGAKQFF
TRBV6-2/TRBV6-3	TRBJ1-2	CASSDSGLSGYTF
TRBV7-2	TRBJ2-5	CASSLQGRIQETQYF
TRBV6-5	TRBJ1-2	CASSRSGTAYGCTF
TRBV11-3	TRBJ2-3	CASSPGATGHTDTQYF
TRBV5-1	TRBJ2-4	CASSLGTGEVPEYF
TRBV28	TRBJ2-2	CASSYRDRDTGELFF
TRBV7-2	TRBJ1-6	CASSAHGTGVNSPLHF
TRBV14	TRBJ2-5	CASSQSLYQETQYF
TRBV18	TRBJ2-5	CASSPSNPIQETQYF
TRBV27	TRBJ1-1	CASSLVISSTEAFF
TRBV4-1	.	CASSQTGQHEQYF
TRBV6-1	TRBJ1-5	CASSEITRSNQPQHF
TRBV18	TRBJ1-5	CASSLAAAGQPQHF
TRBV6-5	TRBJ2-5	CASRRDRQETQYF
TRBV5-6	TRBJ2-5	CASSVRVTGGETQYF
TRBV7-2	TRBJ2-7	CASSSRRRDEQYF
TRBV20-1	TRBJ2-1	CSARDSRLAGYNEQFF
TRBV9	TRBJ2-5	CASTPEAGETQYF